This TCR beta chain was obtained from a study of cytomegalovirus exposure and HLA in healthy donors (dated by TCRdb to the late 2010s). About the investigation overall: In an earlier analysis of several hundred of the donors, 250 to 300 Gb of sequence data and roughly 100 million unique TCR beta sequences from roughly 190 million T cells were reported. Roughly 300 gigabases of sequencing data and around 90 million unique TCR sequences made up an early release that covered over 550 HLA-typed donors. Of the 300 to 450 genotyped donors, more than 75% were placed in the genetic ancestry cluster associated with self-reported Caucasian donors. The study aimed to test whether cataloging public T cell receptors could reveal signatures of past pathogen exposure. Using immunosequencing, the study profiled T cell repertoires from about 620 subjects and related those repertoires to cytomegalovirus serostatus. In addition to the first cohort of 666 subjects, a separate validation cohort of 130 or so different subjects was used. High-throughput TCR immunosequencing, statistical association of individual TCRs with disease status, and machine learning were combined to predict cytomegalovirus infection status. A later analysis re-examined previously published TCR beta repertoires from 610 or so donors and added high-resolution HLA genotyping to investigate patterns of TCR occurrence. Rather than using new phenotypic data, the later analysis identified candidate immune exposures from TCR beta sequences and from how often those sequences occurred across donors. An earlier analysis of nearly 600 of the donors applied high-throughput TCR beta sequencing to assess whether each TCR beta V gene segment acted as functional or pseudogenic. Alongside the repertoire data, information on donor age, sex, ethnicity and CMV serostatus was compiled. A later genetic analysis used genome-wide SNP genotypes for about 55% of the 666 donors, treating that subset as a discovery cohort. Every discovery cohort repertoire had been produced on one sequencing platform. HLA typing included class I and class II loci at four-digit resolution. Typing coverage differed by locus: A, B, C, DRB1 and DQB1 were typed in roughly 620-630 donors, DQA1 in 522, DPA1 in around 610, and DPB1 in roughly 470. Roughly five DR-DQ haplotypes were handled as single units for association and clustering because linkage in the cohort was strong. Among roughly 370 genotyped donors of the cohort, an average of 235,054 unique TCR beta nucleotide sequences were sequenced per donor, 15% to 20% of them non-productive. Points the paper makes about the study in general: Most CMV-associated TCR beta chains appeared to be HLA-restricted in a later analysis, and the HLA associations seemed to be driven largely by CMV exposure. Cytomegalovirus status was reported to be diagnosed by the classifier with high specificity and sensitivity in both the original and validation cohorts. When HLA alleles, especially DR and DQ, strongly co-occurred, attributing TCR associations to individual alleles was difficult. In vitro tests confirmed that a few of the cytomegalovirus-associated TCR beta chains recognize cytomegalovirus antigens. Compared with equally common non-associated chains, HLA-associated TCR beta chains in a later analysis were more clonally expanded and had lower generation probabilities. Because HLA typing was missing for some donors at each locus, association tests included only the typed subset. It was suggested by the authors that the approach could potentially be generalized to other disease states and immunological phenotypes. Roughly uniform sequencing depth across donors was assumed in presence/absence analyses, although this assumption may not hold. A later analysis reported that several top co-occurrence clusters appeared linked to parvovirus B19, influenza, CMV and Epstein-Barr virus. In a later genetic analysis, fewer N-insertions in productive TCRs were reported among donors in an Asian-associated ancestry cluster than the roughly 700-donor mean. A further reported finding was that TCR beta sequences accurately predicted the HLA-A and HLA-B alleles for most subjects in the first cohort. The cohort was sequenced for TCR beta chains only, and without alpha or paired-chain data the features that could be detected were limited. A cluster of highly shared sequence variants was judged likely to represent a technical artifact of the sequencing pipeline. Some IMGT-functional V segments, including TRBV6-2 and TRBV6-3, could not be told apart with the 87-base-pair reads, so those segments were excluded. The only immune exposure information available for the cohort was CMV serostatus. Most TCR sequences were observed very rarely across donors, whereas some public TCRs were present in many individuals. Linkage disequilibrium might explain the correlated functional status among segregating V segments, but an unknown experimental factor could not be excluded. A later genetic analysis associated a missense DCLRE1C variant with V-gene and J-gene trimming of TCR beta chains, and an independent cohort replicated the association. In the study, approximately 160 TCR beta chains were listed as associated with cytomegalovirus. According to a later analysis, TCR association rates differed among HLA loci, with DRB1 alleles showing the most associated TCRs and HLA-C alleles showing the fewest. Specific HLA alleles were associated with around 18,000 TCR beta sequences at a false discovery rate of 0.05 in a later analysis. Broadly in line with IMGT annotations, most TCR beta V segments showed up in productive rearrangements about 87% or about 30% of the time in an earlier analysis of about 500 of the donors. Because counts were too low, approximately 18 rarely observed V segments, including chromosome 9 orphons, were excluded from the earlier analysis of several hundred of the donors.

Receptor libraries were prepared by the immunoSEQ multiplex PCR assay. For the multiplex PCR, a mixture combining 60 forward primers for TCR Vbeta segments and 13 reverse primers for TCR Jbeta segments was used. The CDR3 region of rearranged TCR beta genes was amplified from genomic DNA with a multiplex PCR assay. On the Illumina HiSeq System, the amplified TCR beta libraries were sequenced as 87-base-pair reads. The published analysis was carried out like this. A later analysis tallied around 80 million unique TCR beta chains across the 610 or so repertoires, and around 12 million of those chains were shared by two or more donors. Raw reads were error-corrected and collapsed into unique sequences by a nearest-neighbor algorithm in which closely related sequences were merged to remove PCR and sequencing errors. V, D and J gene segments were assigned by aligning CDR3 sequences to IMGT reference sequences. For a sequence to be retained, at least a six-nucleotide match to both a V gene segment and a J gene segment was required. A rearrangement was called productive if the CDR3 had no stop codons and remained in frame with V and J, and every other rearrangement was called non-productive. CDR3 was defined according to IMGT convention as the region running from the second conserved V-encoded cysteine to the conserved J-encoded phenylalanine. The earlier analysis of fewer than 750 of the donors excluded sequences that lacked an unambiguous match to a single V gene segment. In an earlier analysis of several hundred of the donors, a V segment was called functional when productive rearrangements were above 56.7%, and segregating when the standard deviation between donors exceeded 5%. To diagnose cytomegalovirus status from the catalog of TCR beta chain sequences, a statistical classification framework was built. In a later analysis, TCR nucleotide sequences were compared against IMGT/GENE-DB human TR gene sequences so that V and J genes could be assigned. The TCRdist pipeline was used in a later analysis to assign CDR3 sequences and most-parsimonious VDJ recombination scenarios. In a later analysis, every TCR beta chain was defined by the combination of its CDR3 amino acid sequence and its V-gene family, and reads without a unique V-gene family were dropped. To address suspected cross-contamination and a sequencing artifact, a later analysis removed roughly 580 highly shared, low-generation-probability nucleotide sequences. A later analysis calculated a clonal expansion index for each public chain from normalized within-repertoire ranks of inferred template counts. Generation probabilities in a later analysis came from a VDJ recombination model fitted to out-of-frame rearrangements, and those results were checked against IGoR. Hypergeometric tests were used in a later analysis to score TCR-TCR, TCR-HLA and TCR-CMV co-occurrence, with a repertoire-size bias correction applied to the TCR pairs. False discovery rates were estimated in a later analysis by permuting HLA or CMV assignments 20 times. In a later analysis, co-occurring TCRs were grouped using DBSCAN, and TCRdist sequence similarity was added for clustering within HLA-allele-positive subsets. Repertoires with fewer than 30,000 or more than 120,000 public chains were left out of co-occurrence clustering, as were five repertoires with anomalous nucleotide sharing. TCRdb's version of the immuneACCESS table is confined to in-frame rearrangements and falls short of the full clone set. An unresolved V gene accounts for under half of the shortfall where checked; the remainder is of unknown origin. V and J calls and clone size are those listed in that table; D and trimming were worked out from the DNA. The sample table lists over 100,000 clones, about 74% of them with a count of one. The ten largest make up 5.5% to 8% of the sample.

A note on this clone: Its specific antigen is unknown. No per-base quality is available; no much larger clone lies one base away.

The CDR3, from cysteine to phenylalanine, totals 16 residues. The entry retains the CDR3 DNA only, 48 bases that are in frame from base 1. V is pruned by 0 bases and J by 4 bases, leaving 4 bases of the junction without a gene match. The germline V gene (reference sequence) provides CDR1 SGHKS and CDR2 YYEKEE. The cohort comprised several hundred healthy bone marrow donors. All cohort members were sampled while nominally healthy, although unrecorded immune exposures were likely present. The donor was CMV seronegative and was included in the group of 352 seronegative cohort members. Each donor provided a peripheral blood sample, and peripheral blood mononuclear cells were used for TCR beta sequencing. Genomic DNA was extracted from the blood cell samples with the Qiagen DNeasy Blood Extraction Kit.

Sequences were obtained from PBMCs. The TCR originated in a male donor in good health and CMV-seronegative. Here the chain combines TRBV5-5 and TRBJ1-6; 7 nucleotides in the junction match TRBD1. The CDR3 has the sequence CASSLGQGRYNSPLHF. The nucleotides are TGTGCCAGCAGCTTGGGACAGGGCCGTTATAATTCACCCCTCCACTTT.